Sequencing of this TCR beta chain was carried out in a study of siplizumab effects on memory and regulatory T cells. Study-level findings and limits: With siplizumab, mappable alloreactive CD4+ clones averaged 68.8% Treg-derived, versus around 27% in controls. Tregs that proliferated in siplizumab cultures did not have their suppressive function confirmed. Sequences below about 10^-5 frequency were poorly captured, and few alloreactive clones mapped to unstimulated subsets.

Assaying covered some 10^5 TCR templates per sample. Generated by immunoSEQ multiplex PCR, the TCRdb table keeps only in-frame clones and is missing some. The sample has around 86,000 clones; 85% to 95% are singletons. Worth noting for this clone: Its antigen is as yet unknown.

Source material: non-Treg CD4+ T cells sorted from blood. This sequence originates from a human donor in good health.

As DNA, the CDR3 is TGTGCCAGCAGTCCCAACTGGATTAATGAGCAGTTCTTC. This encodes CASSPNWINEQFF. The chain joins TRBV27 to TRBJ2-1, with unresolved D. The germline gives CDR1 MNHEY, CDR2 SMNVEV (reference sequence). Trimming took 5 bases from V and 7 from J, leaving 12 bases between them. The CDR3 length is 13 residues.